A selection of T cell receptor beta chains follows, all from one sample in a study of tumor-infiltrating lymphocytes in localized non-small cell lung cancer. The repertoire was sequenced with immunoSEQ multiplex PCR; TCRdb's copy has only in-frame clones and lacks some. The sample gives about 7,200 clones, about 57% of which show up once; 12% is in the top ten. The sequencing input was lung tumor tissue. The receptors come from a human donor with non-small cell lung cancer. The CDR3 runs from the conserved cysteine through the conserved F or W. A D gene is named only where the DNA matches it firmly. A clone size is listed for some rows: how often the clone was seen (once, few, many), or a class if it is expanded.

CDR3 DNA: TGTGCCAGCAGCAGTACAGACTCAGGGTACCCTGAAGCTTTCTTT
CDR3 protein: CASSSTDSGYPEAFF
D gene: NA
V gene: TRBV6-6
J gene: TRBJ1-1
clone size: once

CDR3 DNA: TGCGCCAGCAGCCAATTTCAATTGACAGATACGCAGTATTTT
CDR3 protein: CASSQFQLTDTQYF
D gene: NA
V gene: TRBV4-3
J gene: TRBJ2-3
clone size: once

CDR3 DNA: TGTGCCAGCGGGCGGAATGAGCAGTTCTTC
CDR3 protein: CASGRNEQFF
D gene: NA
V gene: TRBV28
J gene: TRBJ2-1
clone size: NA

CDR3 DNA: TGTGCCAGCAGCCAACTCGGGCGAGAGCAGTTCTTC
CDR3 protein: CASSQLGREQFF
D gene: NA
V gene: TRBV11-2
J gene: TRBJ2-1
clone size: NA

CDR3 DNA: TGTGCCAGCAGCTTAGGGGGGGGTGAGACCCAGTACTTC
CDR3 protein: CASSLGGGETQYF
D gene: NA
V gene: TRBV5-4
J gene: TRBJ2-5
clone size: NA

CDR3 DNA: TGTGCCACCAGCATGGGACTAGCGAGCACCGGGGAGCTGTTTTTT
CDR3 protein: CATSMGLASTGELFF
D gene: TRBD2
V gene: TRBV15
J gene: TRBJ2-2
clone size: few

CDR3 DNA: TGTGCCAGCAGCTTAGCAGGCGGATTGAACACTGAAGCTTTCTTT
CDR3 protein: CASSLAGGLNTEAFF
D gene: NA
V gene: TRBV7-9
J gene: TRBJ1-1
clone size: NA

CDR3 DNA: TGTGCCAGCAGCAGAGCTAATACGGACGAGCAGTACTTC
CDR3 protein: CASSRANTDEQYF
D gene: NA
V gene: TRBV6-4
J gene: TRBJ2-7
clone size: NA

CDR3 DNA: TGTGCCAGCAGCCCCGGACACGGAGAAGTCAGAGGTGAAAAACTGTTTTTT
CDR3 protein: CASSPGHGEVRGEKLFF
D gene: NA
V gene: TRBV5-4
J gene: TRBJ1-4
clone size: few

CDR3 DNA: TGTGCCAGCAGCCGAATAGCGGGGGGGCCCGGTGAGCAGTTCTTC
CDR3 protein: CASSRIAGGPGEQFF
D gene: TRBD2
V gene: TRBV14
J gene: TRBJ2-1
clone size: NA

CDR3 DNA: TGTGCCAGCAGCCTTAGGATGGGACAGGCGACCGCCGGGGAGCTGTTTTTT
CDR3 protein: CASSLRMGQATAGELFF
D gene: TRBD1
V gene: TRBV11-2
J gene: TRBJ2-2
clone size: NA

CDR3 DNA: TGTGCCACCAGCAGGGGGCCGGGGGAGGGGGACCCAGATACGCAGTATTTT
CDR3 protein: CATSRGPGEGDPDTQYF
D gene: NA
V gene: TRBV15
J gene: TRBJ2-3
clone size: NA

CDR3 DNA: TGCGCCAGCAGCTTGGAGGGACAGGGGAAGACCCAGTACTTC
CDR3 protein: CASSLEGQGKTQYF
D gene: TRBD1
V gene: TRBV5-1
J gene: TRBJ2-5
clone size: NA

CDR3 DNA: TGTGCCAGCAGTGACGCTCCTACCCAAGAGACCCAGTACTTC
CDR3 protein: CASSDAPTQETQYF
D gene: NA
V gene: TRBV6-1
J gene: TRBJ2-5
clone size: few

CDR3 DNA: TGTGCCAGTGAGGGCCCAAGGAATAATTACGAGCAGTACTTC
CDR3 protein: CASEGPRNNYEQYF
D gene: NA
V gene: TRBV28
J gene: TRBJ2-7
clone size: NA

CDR3 DNA: TGTGCCAGCAGCCGGGCCGGGACAGGGGTGGCCTACGAGCAGTACTTC
CDR3 protein: CASSRAGTGVAYEQYF
D gene: TRBD1
V gene: TRBV7-2
J gene: TRBJ2-7
clone size: NA

CDR3 DNA: TGTGCCAGCAGCAGGACTAGCGGGAAGAGCTACGAGCAGTACTTC
CDR3 protein: CASSRTSGKSYEQYF
D gene: TRBD2
V gene: TRBV7-9
J gene: TRBJ2-7
clone size: NA

CDR3 DNA: TGTGCCAGCAGCCCCCGGATTGGGGGGAACACCGGGGAGCTGTTTTTT
CDR3 protein: CASSPRIGGNTGELFF
D gene: NA
V gene: TRBV7-9
J gene: TRBJ2-2
clone size: NA

CDR3 DNA: TGTGCCAGCAGCTTACGGACTAGCGGAAGCAAGTTCGGTGAGCAGTTCTTC
CDR3 protein: CASSLRTSGSKFGEQFF
D gene: TRBD2
V gene: TRBV13
J gene: TRBJ2-1
clone size: NA

CDR3 DNA: TGTGCCAGCAGCGTAGGTTACAATGAGCAGTTCTTC
CDR3 protein: CASSVGYNEQFF
D gene: NA
V gene: TRBV9
J gene: TRBJ2-1
clone size: few

CDR3 DNA: TGTGCCAGCAGCTTAGCGGAGGGGGTCTATGGCTACACCTTC
CDR3 protein: CASSLAEGVYGYTF
D gene: NA
V gene: TRBV11-2
J gene: TRBJ1-2
clone size: few